A single TCR beta chain is shown here with its context. The assay was immunoSEQ multiplex PCR, and TCRdb's table has in-frame clones only and misses some. The sample yields approximately 160,000 clones, roughly 96% seen once. This sample is drawn from a study of cytomegalovirus exposure and HLA in healthy donors. Sequenced input: PBMCs. The source of this sequence is a young woman in good health and CMV-seronegative.

CDR3 protein: CSATTGARQYF. The CDR3 nucleotides are TGCAGTGCTACGACAGGGGCCAGGCAGTACTTC. The chain joins TRBV20-1 to TRBJ2-7, with 8 bases lining up with TRBD1. V gave up 4 bases and J gave up 9 bases; unmatched junction bases: 5. Looked up from germline, CDR1 is DFQATT and CDR2 is SNEGSKA (reference sequence). The CDR3 runs to 11 residues.